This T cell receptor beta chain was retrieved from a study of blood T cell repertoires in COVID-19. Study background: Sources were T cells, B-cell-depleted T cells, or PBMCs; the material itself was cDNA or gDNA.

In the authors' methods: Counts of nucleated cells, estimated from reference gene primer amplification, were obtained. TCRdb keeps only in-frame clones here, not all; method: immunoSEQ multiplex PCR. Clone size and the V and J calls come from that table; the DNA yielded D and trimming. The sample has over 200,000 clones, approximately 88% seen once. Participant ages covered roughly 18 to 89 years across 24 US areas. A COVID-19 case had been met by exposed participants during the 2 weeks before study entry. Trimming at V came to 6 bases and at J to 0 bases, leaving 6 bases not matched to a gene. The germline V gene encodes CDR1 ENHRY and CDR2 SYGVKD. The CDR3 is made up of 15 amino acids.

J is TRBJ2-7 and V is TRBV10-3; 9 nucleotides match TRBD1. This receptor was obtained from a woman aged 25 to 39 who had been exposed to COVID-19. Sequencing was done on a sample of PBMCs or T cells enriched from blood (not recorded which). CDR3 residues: CAIRPGQGGSYEQYF. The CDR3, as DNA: TGTGCCATCAGGCCGGGACAGGGCGGCTCCTACGAGCAGTACTTC.